This TCR beta chain comes out of a study of pediatric ulcerative colitis. Study as a whole: Most patients had pancolitis, and two had left-sided colitis. Study-wide results and limits: Two rectal clonotypes were found only in ulcerative colitis patients, all of them. Rectal repertoires separated controls, mild-moderate and acute severe colitis.

Germline V gene sequence: CDR1 SQVTM, CDR2 ANQGSEA. Trimming cost V 7 bases and J 2 bases, with 10 bases left between them. This CDR3 has 12 residues. This clone has only one observation. The antigen is undetermined. TCRdb's copy holds only in-frame clones and misses some; the assay was immunoSEQ multiplex PCR. The sample yields more than 40,000 clones, about 78% seen once. Rectal tissue came from one to two pinch biopsies taken at colonoscopy. This chain connects TRBV29-1 to TRBJ2-3; D may be TRBD2 (5 bases). The sequence derives from a girl aged 10-17 years with moderate ulcerative colitis. Sequencing was done on a sample of gut tissue. The CDR3, as DNA: TGCAGCGCCTTGGGAGTCACAGATACGCAGTATTTT. As protein: CSALGVTDTQYF.